One and the same sample provided the 17 T cell receptor beta chains below, sequenced in a study of T cell changes during pregnancy in multiple sclerosis. Sequenced by immunoSEQ multiplex PCR; TCRdb stores in-frame clones only, minus some. The sample records over 45,000 clones, approximately 91% being singletons. Source: peripheral blood, taken after pregnancy. These receptors all come from a female donor with multiple sclerosis, enrolled in a pregnancy study.

V is TRBV5-1 and J is TRBJ2-3, with a tentative D call TRBD2 (6 bases). The CDR3 runs 14 residues. V was shortened by 4 bases and J by 5 bases, with 14 bases between the two germline ends. The germline V gene encodes CDR1 SGHRS and CDR2 YFSETQ. CDR3 sequence: CASSPGAAGDTQYF. The CDR3 DNA is TGCGCCAGCAGCCCTGGGGCAGCGGGAGATACGCAGTATTTT.

The CDR3 coding sequence is TGTGCCAGTAGTATAGGGGGAGGCCGGGGGGCGGGTGAGCAGTTCTTC. Translating gives CASSIGGGRGAGEQFF. J is TRBJ2-1 and V is TRBV19; perhaps TRBD2 as D (7 bases). V lost 1 base and J 9 bases, leaving 19 bases between the germline ends. CDR1 is LNHDA, CDR2 SQIVND, per germline (reference sequence). The CDR3 is 16 residues long.

The V call is TRBV9, the J call TRBJ1-6; 7 bases are shared with TRBD1. Looked up from germline, CDR1 is SGDLS and CDR2 is YYNGEE. CDR3 size: 15 residues. V was pared by 4 bases and J by 2 bases, with 3 bases of the junction left unmatched. The CDR3 here is CASSPRGTYNSPLHF. The CDR3 DNA follows: TGTGCCAGCAGCCCCAGGGGGACCTATAATTCACCCCTCCACTTT.

The chain joins TRBV30 to TRBJ1-1, with 7 bases fitting TRBD1. The CDR3 has 14 residues. V lost 3 bases to trimming and J lost 5 bases; unmatched junction nucleotides: 9. Germline V gene lookup returns CDR1 GTSNPN and CDR2 SVGIG (reference sequence). This CDR3 is CAWRNSGTATEAFF. The CDR3, as DNA: TGTGCCTGGAGGAATTCCGGGACAGCAACTGAAGCTTTCTTT.

The chain uses TRBV5-1 and TRBJ1-2, with D perhaps TRBD1 (5 bases). Germline V gene sequence: CDR1 SGHRS, CDR2 YFSETQ. V was clipped by 1 base and J by 1 base, with 8 bases between them. CDR3 length: 14 residues. CDR3 DNA sequence: TGCGCCAGCAGCTTGTCAGGGTATAACTATGGCTACACCTTC. Amino acids: CASSLSGYNYGYTF.

The rearrangement uses TRBV28 and TRBJ2-2; TRBD1 matches 9 bases. Per the germline V gene, CDR1 is MDHEN and CDR2 is SYDVKM. CDR3 length equals 16 residues. V lost 5 bases, J lost 1 base, and 5 bases stayed unmatched. The CDR3 sequence: CASSVPGQGNTGELFF. The CDR3 DNA follows: TGTGCCAGCAGTGTCCCGGGACAGGGGAACACCGGGGAGCTGTTTTTT.

The rearrangement joins TRBV7-3 to TRBJ1-1, with 7 positions matching TRBD1. V was clipped by 2 bases and J by 0 bases; unmatched bases: 3. The CDR3 totals 15 residues. From germline, CDR1 is SGHTA and CDR2 FQGTGA. The CDR3 coding sequence is TGTGCCAGCAGCTTACAGGGGGGCATGAACACTGAAGCTTTCTTT. Its translation is CASSLQGGMNTEAFF.

This chain uses TRBV11-2 with TRBJ1-3; D gene uncertain. Germline lookup yields CDR1 SGHAT and CDR2 FQNNGV. This CDR3 region has 13 residues. V gave up 1 base and J gave up 4 bases, with 5 bases separating them. The DNA for the CDR3 is TGTGCCAGCAGCTTAGCGAGGGGAAACACCATATATTTT. Its translation: CASSLARGNTIYF.

The chain joins TRBV30 to TRBJ2-5; a possible D gene is TRBD2 (6 bases). This CDR3 region has 12 residues. The V gene's germline CDR1 is GTSNPN and CDR2 SVGIG (reference sequence). Trimming left V 2 bases short and J 2 bases short, with 6 bases between. The CDR3 DNA reads TGTGCCTGGAGTAGCGGGCAAGAGACCCAGTACTTC. Translation: CAWSSGQETQYF.

The rearrangement joins TRBV28 to TRBJ2-7, with D possibly matching TRBD1 (7 bases). Germline CDR1 MDHEN, CDR2 SYDVKM. V was cut by 5 bases and J by 5 bases, with 19 bases left in between. The CDR3 loop spans 15 amino acids. CDR3 nucleotide sequence: TGTGCCAGCAGTAGAACGACAGGGAGGTGGAACGAGCAGTACTTC. Its protein product is CASSRTTGRWNEQYF.

V gene TRBV5-1 combines with J gene TRBJ1-1, with a possible D match to TRBD1 (6 bases). Trimming took 7 bases from V and 4 from J, leaving 17 bases between them. This CDR3 comprises 14 residues. Germline CDR1 and CDR2: SGHRS and YFSETQ. The CDR3 bases are TGCGCCAGCCGGTTTTCGGGGGGGGCCACTGAAGCTTTCTTT. This codes for CASRFSGGATEAFF.

The gene calls are TRBV9 and TRBJ1-4, with D possibly TRBD1 on 6 matching bases. The CDR3 runs to 14 residues. Trimming shortened V by 4 bases and J by 6 bases, and 13 bases separated the two germline ends. Germline CDR1 reads SGDLS; CDR2 reads YYNGEE. The CDR3 DNA reads as TGTGCCAGCAGCCGGACAGCCTTGGATGAAAAACTGTTTTTT. It translates to CASSRTALDEKLFF.

This clone was counted only a few times. This rearrangement joins TRBV6-6 to TRBJ1-6; D gene uncertain. Germline lookup yields CDR1 MNHNY and CDR2 SVGAGI (reference sequence). The CDR3 contains 13 residues. Trimming took 2 bases from V and 9 from J, leaving 8 bases between them. Here the CDR3 reads CASSYGWASPLHF. The DNA of the CDR3 is TGTGCCAGCAGTTACGGCTGGGCTTCACCCCTCCACTTT.

This chain uses TRBV13 with TRBJ1-6; D is ambiguous. Trimming pared 0 bases from V and 6 bases from J, leaving 9 bases between. CDR1 and CDR2 from the germline V gene are PRHDT and FYEKMQ (reference sequence). This CDR3 comprises 15 residues. The CDR3 reads CASSLGLTANSPLHF. The CDR3 coding sequence is TGTGCCAGCAGCTTAGGCCTAACCGCTAATTCACCCCTCCACTTT.

The chain employs TRBV6-5 and TRBJ2-7; the D gene is possibly TRBD2 (5 bases). V was clipped by 0 bases and J by 2 bases, with 8 bases between them. Germline V gene data show CDR1 as MNHEY and CDR2 as SVGAGI. The CDR3 sequence is 14 residues long. In DNA form, the CDR3 reads TGTGCCAGCAGTTACTCGAGGGTCCCCTACGAGCAGTACTTC. It specifies CASSYSRVPYEQYF.

The chain is built from TRBV4-1 and TRBJ2-7; 8 bases are a match to TRBD1. This CDR3 is built from 14 residues. The V segment lost 4 bases and the J segment 5 bases; nucleotides outside the gene matches: 7. Per the germline V gene, CDR1 is MGHRA and CDR2 is YSYEKL. This CDR3 is CASSPTQGGDEQYF. The CDR3 nucleotides read TGCGCCAGCAGCCCGACACAGGGGGGAGACGAGCAGTACTTC.

This rearrangement joins TRBV11-2 to TRBJ2-7, with 13 positions matching TRBD2. There are 14 residues in the CDR3. Germline values: CDR1 SGHAT, CDR2 FQNNGV. Losses at the gene ends were 5 bases for V and 6 bases for J; bases not matched to a gene: 4. As DNA, the CDR3 is TGTGCCAGCAGCCCGGGACTAGCGGGGAGCGAGCAGTACTTC. Amino acid sequence: CASSPGLAGSEQYF.